This T cell receptor beta chain was profiled in a study of T cells in tuberculosis. The time point denotes: new active TB diagnosis, blood taken before or within 7 days of starting treatment. TCRdb's copy holds only in-frame clones and misses some; the assay was immunoSEQ multiplex PCR. The sample lists about 49,000 clones, roughly 96% seen once, with approximately 1.5% in the top ten. J was trimmed by 3 bases and V by 2 bases; bases with no gene match: 3. The CDR3 contains 15 residues. Germline V gene lookup returns CDR1 SGHDT and CDR2 YYEEEE. The source material was PBMCs, sampled at tuberculosis diagnosis. This sequence was found in an adult with tuberculosis. J is TRBJ2-3 and V is TRBV5-6; 10 nucleotides line up with TRBD2. The CDR3 coding sequence is TGTGCCAGCAGCTTTAGCGGGAGGAGGACAGATACGCAGTATTTT. Residues: CASSFSGRRTDTQYF.